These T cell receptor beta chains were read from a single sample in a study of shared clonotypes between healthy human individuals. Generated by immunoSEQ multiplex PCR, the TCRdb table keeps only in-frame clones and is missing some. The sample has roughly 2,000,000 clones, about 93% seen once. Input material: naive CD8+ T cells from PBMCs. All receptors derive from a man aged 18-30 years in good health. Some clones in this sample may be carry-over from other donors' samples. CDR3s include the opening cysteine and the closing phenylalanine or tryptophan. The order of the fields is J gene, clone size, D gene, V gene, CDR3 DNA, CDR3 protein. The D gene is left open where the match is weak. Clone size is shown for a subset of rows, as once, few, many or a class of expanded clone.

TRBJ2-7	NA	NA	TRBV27	TGTGCCGTACGAGGGGCGGATCGGCGCCACGAGCAGTACTTC	CAVRGADRRHEQYF
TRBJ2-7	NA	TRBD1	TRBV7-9	TGTGCCAGCAGCTTAGGCCCCGGGACAGGGAGGATCGAGCAGTACTTC	CASSLGPGTGRIEQYF
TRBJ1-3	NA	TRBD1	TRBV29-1	TGCAGCGCTAGGGACAGGGAAAACACCATATATTTT	CSARDRENTIYF
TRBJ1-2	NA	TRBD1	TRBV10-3	TGTGCCATCAGTGAGTCGAGGACAGGGGATAGCTACACCTTC	CAISESRTGDSYTF
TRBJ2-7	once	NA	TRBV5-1	TGCGCCAGCAGCCCGGACGGGACCCGGTTAAACGAGCAGTACTTC	CASSPDGTRLNEQYF
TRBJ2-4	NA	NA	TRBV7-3	TGTGCCAGCAGCTCAGGTTCCAAAAACATTCAGTACTTC	CASSSGSKNIQYF
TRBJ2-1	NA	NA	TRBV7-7	TGTGCCAGCAGCCGGGACTCCAGCTCCTACAATGAGCAGTTCTTC	CASSRDSSSYNEQFF
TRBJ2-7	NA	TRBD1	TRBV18	TGTGCCAGCCGGGACAGGGGACACTACGAGCAGTACTTC	CASRDRGHYEQYF
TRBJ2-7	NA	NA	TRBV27	TGTGCCAGCAGGTCCGGGATCCCCTACGAGCAGTACTTC	CASRSGIPYEQYF
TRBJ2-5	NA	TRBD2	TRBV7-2	TGTGCCAGCAGCCCGGGACTAGCGACATACCAAGAGACCCAGTACTTC	CASSPGLATYQETQYF
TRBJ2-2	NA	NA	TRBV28	TGTGCCAGCAGACCCCATTTGGGTCGGTTAAACACCGGGGAGCTGTTTTTT	CASRPHLGRLNTGELFF
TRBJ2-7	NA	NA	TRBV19	TGTGCCAGTAGTATAGATTTGCAGGGTTTCTGGGAGCAGTACTTC	CASSIDLQGFWEQYF
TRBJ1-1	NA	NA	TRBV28	TGTGCCAGCAGTTCCGTGAGTGAGGGCACTGAAGCTTTCTTT	CASSSVSEGTEAFF
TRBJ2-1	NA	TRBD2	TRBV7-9	TGTGCCAGCAGCTTAGTGCGGGAGGGGTACAATGAGCAGTTCTTC	CASSLVREGYNEQFF
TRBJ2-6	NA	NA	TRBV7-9	TGTGCCAGCAGCCTAGGGACGGAGAGCTCTGGGGCCAACGTCCTGACTTTC	CASSLGTESSGANVLTF
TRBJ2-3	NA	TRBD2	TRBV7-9	TGTGCCAGCAGCCCGACTAGCGGGAGTATGACAGATACGCAGTATTTT	CASSPTSGSMTDTQYF
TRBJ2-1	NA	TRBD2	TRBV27	TGTGCCAGCAGAATAGCGGGAGAAGGCTACAATGAGCAGTTCTTC	CASRIAGEGYNEQFF
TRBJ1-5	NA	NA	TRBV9	TGTGCCAGCAGCGACGGGGGTAGCAATCAGCCCCAGCATTTT	CASSDGGSNQPQHF
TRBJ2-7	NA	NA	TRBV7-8	TGTGCCAGCAGCACCTCGATGTTAGAAACAACGTACTTC	CASSTSMLETTYF
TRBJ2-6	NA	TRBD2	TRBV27	TGTGCCAGCAGTCAGACAGCGGGAATCGGGGCCAACGTCCTGACTTTC	CASSQTAGIGANVLTF
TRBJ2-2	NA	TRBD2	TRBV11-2	TGTGCCAGCAGCCCGACTAGCGGGACGAACACCGGGGAGCTGTTTTTT	CASSPTSGTNTGELFF
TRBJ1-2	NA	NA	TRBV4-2	TGTGCCAGCAGCTTAGGACAGTTCTATGGCTACACCTTC	CASSLGQFYGYTF
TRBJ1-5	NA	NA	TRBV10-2	TGCGCCAGCACGGACCTCAGAAATCAGCCCCAGCATTTT	CASTDLRNQPQHF
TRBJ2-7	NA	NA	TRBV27	TGTGCCAGCACCTCAATTCGACTAGGACCGTCCTACGAGCAGTACTTC	CASTSIRLGPSYEQYF
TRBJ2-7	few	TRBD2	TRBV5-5	TGTGCCAGCAGCTGGACTAGCGGGAGCTACGAGCAGTACTTC	CASSWTSGSYEQYF
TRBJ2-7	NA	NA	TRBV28	TGTGCCAGCAGTTGGCAGGGGAGGTGGAACGAGCAGTACTTC	CASSWQGRWNEQYF
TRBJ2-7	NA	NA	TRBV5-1	TGCGCCAGCAGCTTGGAGGCTTCAACATACGAGCAGTACTTC	CASSLEASTYEQYF